This TCR beta chain was profiled in a study of blood T cell repertoires in COVID-19. This CDR3 has 16 residues. V dropped 4 bases and J dropped 1; count of bases not matched to a gene: 6. Germline V CDR1 and CDR2: LGHDT, YNNKEL (reference sequence). The method was immunoSEQ multiplex PCR; TCRdb's version includes in-frame clones alone and lacks a portion of them. The data hold 160,000 or so clones, with approximately 81% observed a single time. V gene TRBV3-1 (or the pseudogene TRBV3-2) combines with J gene TRBJ2-3, with 9 bases matching TRBD2. Sequencing was carried out using PBMCs or T cells enriched from blood (not recorded which). This TCR derives from a woman in her fifties or sixties who had recovered from COVID-19. The CDR3 bases are TGTGCCAGCAGCCCATATAGCGGGAGTGGCACAGATACGCAGTATTTT. Translated: CASSPYSGSGTDTQYF.